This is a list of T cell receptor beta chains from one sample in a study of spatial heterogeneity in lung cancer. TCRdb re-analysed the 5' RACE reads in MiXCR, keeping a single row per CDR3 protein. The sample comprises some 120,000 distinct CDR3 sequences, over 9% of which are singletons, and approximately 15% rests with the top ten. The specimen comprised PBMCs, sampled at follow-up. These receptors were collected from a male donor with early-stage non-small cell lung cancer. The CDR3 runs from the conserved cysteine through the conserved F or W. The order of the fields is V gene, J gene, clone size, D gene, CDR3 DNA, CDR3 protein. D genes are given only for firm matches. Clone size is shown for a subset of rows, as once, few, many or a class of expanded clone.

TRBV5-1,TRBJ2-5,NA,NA,TGCGCCAGCAGCTTGGGAACAGGGAAAGAGACCCAGTACTTC,CASSLGTGKETQYF
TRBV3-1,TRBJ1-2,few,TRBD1,TGTGCCAGCAGCCCAGCAGGGGGAGGCTATGGCTACACCTTC,CASSPAGGGYGYTF
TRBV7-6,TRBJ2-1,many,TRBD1,TGTGCCAGCAGCTTAGAAGGGGGCAGGGTGGAGAACAATGAGCAGTTCTTC,CASSLEGGRVENNEQFF
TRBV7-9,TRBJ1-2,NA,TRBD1,TGTGCCAGCAGCTTATGGGACAGGGAAGACTATGGCTACACCTTC,CASSLWDREDYGYTF
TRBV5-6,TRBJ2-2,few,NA,TGTGCCAGCAGGGGGCGCGGGACCGGGGAGCTGTTTTTT,CASRGRGTGELFF
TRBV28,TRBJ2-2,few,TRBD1,TGTGCCAGCCATCCTCCCGGGACAGGGGTCACCGGGGAGCTGTTTTTT,CASHPPGTGVTGELFF
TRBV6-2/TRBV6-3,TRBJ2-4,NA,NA,TGTGCCAGTGCCGGGGAGCGAATTGCCAAAAACATTCAGTACTTC,CASAGERIAKNIQYF
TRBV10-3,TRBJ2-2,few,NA,TGTGCCACCTACAAGGGGGCCGGGGAGCTGTTTTTT,CATYKGAGELFF
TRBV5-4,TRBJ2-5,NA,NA,TGTGCCAGCAGCTTGAGCCGTCTCAAGAAGACCCAGTACTTC,CASSLSRLKKTQYF
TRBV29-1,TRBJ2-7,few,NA,TGCAGCGTTGTTTCCGAGGGATACGAGCAGTACTTC,CSVVSEGYEQYF
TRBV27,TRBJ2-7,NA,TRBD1,TGTGCCAGCACTCCTTGGGGACAGGGGGCAGTCTACGAGCAGTACTTC,CASTPWGQGAVYEQYF
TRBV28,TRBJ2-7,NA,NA,TGTGCCAGCAGTGAGGACTGGAGCTCCTACGAGCAGTACTTC,CASSEDWSSYEQYF